The clone carrying this T cell receptor (beta chain) is a singleton in its sample. MiXCR, run by TCRdb on the RT-PCR reads, gives a single entry per CDR3 protein. Among about 110,000 distinct CDR3 sequences listed, less than 45% were seen once. This record belongs to a study of patients and donors after allogeneic stem cell transplantation. Germline assignment: CDR1 SQVTM and CDR2 ANQGSEA. The CDR3 is made up of 15 amino acids. V shed 0 bases and J shed 8 bases, with 17 bases lying between them. Sequencing was done on a sample of blood, either unsorted or a sorted T cell fraction (not recorded which). The chain links TRBV29-1 to TRBJ2-1, with D perhaps matching TRBD2 (5 bases). This TCR was sampled from a human donor who was either an allogeneic HSCT recipient or a stem cell or donor lymphocyte infusion donor (not recorded which). It is not recorded whose cells these are; they may come from a transplant donor. The CDR3 protein is CSVEDGRTTGDEQFF. CDR3 bases: TGCAGCGTTGAAGATGGCCGGACCACCGGGGATGAGCAGTTCTTC.